These 14 T cell receptor beta chains share one sample of origin, sequenced in a study of blood T cell repertoires in COVID-19. TCRdb's copy holds only in-frame clones and misses some; the assay was immunoSEQ multiplex PCR. The sample consists of some 190,000 clones, 88% of them appearing once. Sequences were obtained from peripheral blood. Receptor source: a man aged 18 to 29 with active or convalescent COVID-19.

The rearrangement links TRBV6-5 to TRBJ1-2; D possibly corresponds to TRBD1 (6 bases). This CDR3 has 13 amino acids. Germline-derived CDR1 and CDR2 are MNHEY and SVGAGI. The V end was cut by 8 bases, the J end by 2 bases, with 12 bases between. The CDR3 coding sequence is TGTGCCAGCCGACAGGTCATGAACTATGGCTACACCTTC. Its translation: CASRQVMNYGYTF.

The chain joins TRBV7-2 to TRBJ2-1, with 15 bases lining up with TRBD2. This CDR3 contains 16 residues. Germline V gene sequence: CDR1 SGHTA, CDR2 FQGNSA. V lost 5 bases to trimming and J lost 7 bases; unmatched junction nucleotides: 6. This chain's CDR3 is CASSRTSGRAENEQFF. As DNA, the CDR3 is TGTGCCAGCAGCCGGACTAGCGGGAGGGCCGAAAATGAGCAGTTCTTC.

DNA for the CDR3: TGTGCCAGCAGTCAAGACAGGTTTGTAAATGAGCAGTTCTTC. Amino acid sequence: CASSQDRFVNEQFF. The rearrangement joins TRBV28 to TRBJ2-1, with D possibly being TRBD1 (6 bases). The CDR3 is made up of 14 amino acids. V lost 5 bases and J lost 7, with 15 bases in between. Germline CDR1 MDHEN, CDR2 SYDVKM.

V is TRBV25-1 and J is TRBJ1-2; 7 positions match TRBD1. This CDR3 is built from 16 residues. Germline CDR1 reads MGHDK; CDR2 reads SYGVNS. Trimming cost V 4 bases and J 0 bases; bases outside gene matches: 8. Here the CDR3 reads CASSATRDRSNYGYTF. In nucleotides, the CDR3 is TGTGCCAGCAGTGCCACCCGGGACAGATCTAACTATGGCTACACCTTC.

The V gene is TRBV6-4, the J gene TRBJ2-2, with 7 bases that match TRBD1. CDR3 length: 14 residues. The germline CDR1 and CDR2 sequences are MRHNA and SNTAGT. V was pared by 5 bases and J by 1 base, with 1 base of the junction left unmatched. CDR3 bases: TGTGCCAGCAGTCGGACAGGGAACACCGGGGAGCTGTTTTTT. This translates into CASSRTGNTGELFF.

The rearrangement links TRBV28 to TRBJ1-3; no reliable D call. V lost 3 bases and J lost 0, with 9 bases in between. CDR3 length equals 15 residues. Germline-derived CDR1 and CDR2 are MDHEN and SYDVKM. The CDR3 nucleotides are TGTGCCAGCAGTTTGATGGTGAGCTCTGGAAACACCATATATTTT. This translates into CASSLMVSSGNTIYF.

This sequence joins TRBV19 and TRBJ2-1; 10 bases agree with TRBD2. CDR3 length: 15 amino acids. The V and J ends lost 3 bases and 6 bases, in that order; junction bases with no gene match: 5. Germline CDR1 reads LNHDA; CDR2 reads SQIVND (reference sequence). CDR3 nucleotides: TGTGCCAGTAGTATCGGGACTAGCGATCCCAATGAGCAGTTCTTC. This translates into CASSIGTSDPNEQFF.

This chain links TRBV27 with TRBJ2-7, with 9 bases lining up with TRBD2. The CDR3 loop spans 14 amino acids. Per the germline V gene, CDR1 is MNHEY and CDR2 is SMNVEV (reference sequence). The ends lost 6 bases at V and 7 bases at J; junction bases unmatched: 10. The CDR3 region has the DNA TGTGCCAGCAGGCGACTAGCGGACATCGGGGAGCAGTACTTC. It is translated as CASRRLADIGEQYF.

J is TRBJ1-2 and V is TRBV19; 8 bases align to TRBD1. After removal of 8 bases from V and 4 bases from J, the junction contained 6 bases not matched to a gene. The CDR3 is 13 residues long. Germline CDR1 reads LNHDA; CDR2 reads SQIVND (reference sequence). CDR3 region: CASQDREVYGYTF. For the CDR3, the DNA is TGTGCCAGTCAGGACAGGGAAGTCTATGGCTACACCTTC. The full variable domain, completed using reference TRBV19 and TRBJ1-2, is DGGITQSPKYLFRKEGQNVTLSCEQNLNHDAMYWYRQDPGQGLRLIYYSQIVNDFQKGDIAEGYSVSREKKESFPLTVTSAQKNPTAFYLCASQDREVYGYTFGSGTRLTVV.

The chain employs TRBV7-9 and TRBJ1-3, with 7 bases fitting TRBD1. CDR1 is SEHNR and CDR2 is FQNEAQ in the germline V gene (reference sequence). There are 15 residues in the CDR3. V trimming: 1 base; J trimming: 6 bases; junction bases outside the gene matches: 6. CDR3 residues: CASSLVDREENTIYF. CDR3 DNA: TGTGCCAGCAGCTTAGTCGACAGGGAGGAAAACACCATATATTTT.

The chain has TRBV4-1 and TRBJ2-7; the match to TRBD1 covers 9 bases. V lost 3 bases to trimming and J lost 3 bases; unmatched junction nucleotides: 15. There are 18 residues in the CDR3. Germline assignment: CDR1 MGHRA and CDR2 YSYEKL. CDR3 sequence: CASSQAGTGITGNYEQYF. As DNA, the CDR3 is TGCGCCAGCAGCCAGGCCGGGACAGGGATCACCGGCAACTACGAGCAGTACTTC.

The rearrangement links TRBV4-1 to TRBJ2-7; possible D gene TRBD1, 6 bases. The CDR3 runs 20 residues. Germline V gene lookup returns CDR1 MGHRA and CDR2 YSYEKL. Trimming pared 0 bases from V and 2 bases from J, leaving 26 bases between. CDR3 bases: TGCGCCAGCAGCCAAGATATCCCGACAGGAACAAAAACTGCCACCTACGAGCAGTACTTC. It translates to CASSQDIPTGTKTATYEQYF.

V is TRBV28 and J is TRBJ1-2; 8 positions match TRBD1. The V segment lost 6 bases and the J segment 8 bases; nucleotides outside the gene matches: 5. CDR3 length: 12 residues. CDR1 is MDHEN, CDR2 SYDVKM, per germline. Written as DNA, the CDR3 is TGTGCCAGCAGCCCGGACAGGGTCGGCTACACCTTC. This sequence encodes CASSPDRVGYTF.

The genes are TRBV10-3 and TRBJ1-1, with no clear D. Germline lookup yields CDR1 ENHRY and CDR2 SYGVKD. Trimming removed 3 bases from V and 1 base from J, with 9 bases in between. The CDR3 totals 14 residues. CDR3 protein: CAISDLAGNTEAFF. The CDR3 DNA is TGTGCCATCAGTGACCTCGCCGGGAACACTGAAGCTTTCTTT.